This T cell receptor beta chain was retrieved from a study of T cells and copy number aberrations in small-cell lung cancer. Study-wide points: Versus adjacent lung, tumor T-cell richness and clonality were lower; density nonsignificantly. All specimens were formalin-fixed paraffin-embedded tissue, prone to sequencing artifacts.

The CDR3 covers 14 residues. Germline V gene lookup returns CDR1 SGDLS and CDR2 YYNGEE. V was cut by 2 bases and J by 3 bases, with 11 bases left in between. Clones were read by immunoSEQ multiplex PCR, and TCRdb kept only the in-frame ones, dropping some. This sample yields some 10,000 clones, of which about three quarters are seen a single time; roughly 34% belongs to the top ten. As concerns this clone: Antigen specificity is unknown.

Sequencing used normal tissue next to the tumor. The rearrangement joins TRBV9 to TRBJ1-1; D may be TRBD1 (6 bases). The receptor was isolated from a man aged 60-69 years with small cell lung cancer. The CDR3 is CASSVAGADTEAFF. CDR3 sequence (DNA): TGTGCCAGCAGCGTGGCAGGGGCGGACACTGAAGCTTTCTTT.